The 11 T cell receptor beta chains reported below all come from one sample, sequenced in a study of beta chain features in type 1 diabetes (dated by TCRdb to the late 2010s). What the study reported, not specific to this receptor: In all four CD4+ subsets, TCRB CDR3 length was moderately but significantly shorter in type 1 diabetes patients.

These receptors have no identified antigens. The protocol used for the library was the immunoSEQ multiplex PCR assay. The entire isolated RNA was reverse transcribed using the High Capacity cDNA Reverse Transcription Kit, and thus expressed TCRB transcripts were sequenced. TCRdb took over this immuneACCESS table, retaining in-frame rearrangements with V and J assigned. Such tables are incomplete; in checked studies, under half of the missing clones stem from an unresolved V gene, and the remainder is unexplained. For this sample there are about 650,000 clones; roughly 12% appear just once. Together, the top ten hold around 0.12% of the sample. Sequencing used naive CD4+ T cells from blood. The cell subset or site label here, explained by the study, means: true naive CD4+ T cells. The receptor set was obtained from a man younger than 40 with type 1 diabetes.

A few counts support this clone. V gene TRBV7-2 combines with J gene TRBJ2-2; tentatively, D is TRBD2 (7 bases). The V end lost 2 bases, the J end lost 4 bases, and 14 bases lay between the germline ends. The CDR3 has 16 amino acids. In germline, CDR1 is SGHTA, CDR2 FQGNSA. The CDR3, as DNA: TGTGCCAGCAGCTTAACGGGGGGCAGAAGCACCGGGGAGCTGTTTTTT. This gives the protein CASSLTGGRSTGELFF.

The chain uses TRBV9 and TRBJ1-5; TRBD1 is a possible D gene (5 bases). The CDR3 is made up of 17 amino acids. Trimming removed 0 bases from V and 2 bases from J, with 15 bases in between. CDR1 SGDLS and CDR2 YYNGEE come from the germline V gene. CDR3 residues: CASSVVGRGFRNQPQHF. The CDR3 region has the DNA TGTGCCAGCAGCGTAGTGGGGCGGGGCTTTCGCAATCAGCCCCAGCATTTT.

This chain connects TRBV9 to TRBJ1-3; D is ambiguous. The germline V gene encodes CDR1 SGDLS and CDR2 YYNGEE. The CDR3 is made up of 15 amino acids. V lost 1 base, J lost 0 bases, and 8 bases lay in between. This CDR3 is CASSVHPDSGNTIYF. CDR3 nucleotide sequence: TGTGCCAGCAGCGTACATCCTGACTCTGGAAACACCATATATTTT.

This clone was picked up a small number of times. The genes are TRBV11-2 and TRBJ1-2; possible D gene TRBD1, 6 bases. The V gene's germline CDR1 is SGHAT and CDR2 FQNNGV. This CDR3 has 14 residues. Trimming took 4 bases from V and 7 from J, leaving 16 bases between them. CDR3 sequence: CASSSTNGGAGYTF. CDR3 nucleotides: TGTGCCAGCAGCTCCACAAACGGGGGCGCTGGCTACACCTTC.

The CDR3 bases are TGTGCCGTCGAGAGTCGGGGCTACACCTTC. Its protein is CAVESRGYTF. The chain uses TRBV28 and TRBJ1-2; D gene ambiguous. This CDR3 is 10 amino acids long. Trimming removed 11 bases at V and 8 bases at J, with 12 bases between. Germline V gene data show CDR1 as MDHEN and CDR2 as SYDVKM.

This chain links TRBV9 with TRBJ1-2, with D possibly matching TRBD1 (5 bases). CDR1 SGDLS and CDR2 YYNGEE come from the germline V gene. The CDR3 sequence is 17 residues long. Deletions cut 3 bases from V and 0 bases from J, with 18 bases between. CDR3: CASSETPSGTANYGYTF. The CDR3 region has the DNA TGTGCCAGCAGCGAAACCCCATCCGGGACGGCTAACTATGGCTACACCTTC.

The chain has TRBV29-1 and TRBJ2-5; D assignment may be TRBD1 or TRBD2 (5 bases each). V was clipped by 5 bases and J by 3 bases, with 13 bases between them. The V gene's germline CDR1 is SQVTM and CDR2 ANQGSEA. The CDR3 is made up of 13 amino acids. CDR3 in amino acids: CSVRPGQKETQYF. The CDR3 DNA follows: TGCAGCGTTCGGCCGGGGCAGAAAGAGACCCAGTACTTC.

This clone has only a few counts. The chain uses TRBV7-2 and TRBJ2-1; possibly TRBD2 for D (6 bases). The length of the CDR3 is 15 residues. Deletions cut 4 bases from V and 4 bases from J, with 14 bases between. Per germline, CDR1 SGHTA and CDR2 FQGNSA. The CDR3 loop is CASSSDWGVYNEQFF. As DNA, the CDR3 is TGTGCCAGCAGCTCAGACTGGGGGGTTTACAATGAGCAGTTCTTC.

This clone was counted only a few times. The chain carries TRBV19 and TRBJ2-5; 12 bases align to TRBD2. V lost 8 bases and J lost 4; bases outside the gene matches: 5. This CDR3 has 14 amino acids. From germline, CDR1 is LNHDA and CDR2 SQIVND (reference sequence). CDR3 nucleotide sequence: TGTGCCAGTGGAGGACTAGCGGGGCGAGAGACCCAGTACTTC. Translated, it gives CASGGLAGRETQYF.

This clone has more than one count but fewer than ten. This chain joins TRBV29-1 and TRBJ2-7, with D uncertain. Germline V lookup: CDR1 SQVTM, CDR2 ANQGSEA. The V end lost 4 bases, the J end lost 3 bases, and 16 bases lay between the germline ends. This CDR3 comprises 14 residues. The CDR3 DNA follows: TGCAGCGTTGTTTCCCTATCAACCCTCTACGAGCAGTACTTC. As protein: CSVVSLSTLYEQYF.

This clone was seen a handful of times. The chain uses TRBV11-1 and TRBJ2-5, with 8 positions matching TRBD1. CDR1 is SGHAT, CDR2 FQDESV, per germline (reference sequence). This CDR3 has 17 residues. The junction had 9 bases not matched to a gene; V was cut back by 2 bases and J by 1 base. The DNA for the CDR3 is TGTGCCAGCAGCTTATCGACAGGGGCGCTATTCCAAGAGACCCAGTACTTC. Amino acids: CASSLSTGALFQETQYF.